The entry below describes one T cell receptor beta chain. Antigen specificity is unknown. This sample was included in a study of cytomegalovirus exposure and HLA in healthy donors. Study findings and constraints: The study designated roughly 160 TCR beta chains cytomegalovirus-associated.

Some clones are missing from TCRdb's copy, which holds only in-frame ones; the method was immunoSEQ multiplex PCR. The sample lists some 80,000 clones, 85% to 95% occurring once. The CDR3 length is 11 residues. Germline V gene sequence: CDR1 DFQATT, CDR2 SNEGSKA (reference sequence). The V and J ends lost 2 bases and 6 bases respectively, with 7 bases between them. The receptor's source is a woman aged 18-30 years in good health and CMV-seronegative. The rearrangement joins TRBV20-1 to TRBJ1-2; D call uncertain. The material sequenced was PBMCs. The CDR3: CSARFGDGYTF. The CDR3 DNA sequence: TGCAGTGCTAGATTCGGGGATGGCTACACCTTC.